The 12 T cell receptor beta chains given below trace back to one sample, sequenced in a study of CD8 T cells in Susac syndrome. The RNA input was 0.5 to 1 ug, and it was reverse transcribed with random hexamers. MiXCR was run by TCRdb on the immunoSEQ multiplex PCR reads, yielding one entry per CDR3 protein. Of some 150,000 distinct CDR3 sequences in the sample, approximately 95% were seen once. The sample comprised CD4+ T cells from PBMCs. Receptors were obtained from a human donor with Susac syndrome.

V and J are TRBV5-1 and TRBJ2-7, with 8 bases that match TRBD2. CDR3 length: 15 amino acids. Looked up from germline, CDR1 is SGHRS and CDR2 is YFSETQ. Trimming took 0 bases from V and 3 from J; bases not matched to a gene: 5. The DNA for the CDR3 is TGCGCCAGCAGCTTGGGTCAAGCGGGAGTCTACGAGCAGTACTTC. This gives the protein CASSLGQAGVYEQYF.

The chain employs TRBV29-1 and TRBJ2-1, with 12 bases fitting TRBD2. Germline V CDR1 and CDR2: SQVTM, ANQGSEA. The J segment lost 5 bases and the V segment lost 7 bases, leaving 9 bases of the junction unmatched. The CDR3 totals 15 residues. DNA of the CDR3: TGCAGCGCCCGCCTAGCGGGAGGGGTTAACAATGAGCAGTTCTTC. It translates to CSARLAGGVNNEQFF.

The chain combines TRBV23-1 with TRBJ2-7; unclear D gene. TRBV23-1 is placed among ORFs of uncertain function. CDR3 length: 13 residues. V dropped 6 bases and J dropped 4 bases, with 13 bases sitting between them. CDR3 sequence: CASSHGVGYEQYF. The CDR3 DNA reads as TGCGCCAGCAGCCATGGAGTAGGTTACGAGCAGTACTTC.

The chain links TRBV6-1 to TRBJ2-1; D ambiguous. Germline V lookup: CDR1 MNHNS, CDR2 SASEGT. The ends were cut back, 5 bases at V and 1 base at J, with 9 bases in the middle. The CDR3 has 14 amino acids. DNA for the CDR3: TGTGCCAGCAGTAGGGTCGGGTCCTACAATGAGCAGTTCTTC. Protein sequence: CASSRVGSYNEQFF.

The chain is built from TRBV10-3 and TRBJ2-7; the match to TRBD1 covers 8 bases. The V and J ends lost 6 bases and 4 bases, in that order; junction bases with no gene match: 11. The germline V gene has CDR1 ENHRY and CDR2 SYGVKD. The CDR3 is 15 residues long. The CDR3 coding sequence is TGTGCCATCAGCCCAGGACAGGGCCGAAGTTACGAGCAGTACTTC. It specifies CAISPGQGRSYEQYF.

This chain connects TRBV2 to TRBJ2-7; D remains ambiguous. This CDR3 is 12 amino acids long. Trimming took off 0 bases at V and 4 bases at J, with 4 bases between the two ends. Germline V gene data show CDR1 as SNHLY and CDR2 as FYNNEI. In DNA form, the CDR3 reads TGTGCCAGCAGTGAAGCAGGGTACGAGCAGTACTTC. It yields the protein CASSEAGYEQYF.

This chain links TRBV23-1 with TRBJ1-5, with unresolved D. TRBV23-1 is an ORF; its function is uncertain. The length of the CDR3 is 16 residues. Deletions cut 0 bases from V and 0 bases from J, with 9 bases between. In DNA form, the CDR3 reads TGCGCCAGCAGTCAATCTCGGCAGCTTAGCAATCAGCCCCAGCATTTT. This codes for CASSQSRQLSNQPQHF.

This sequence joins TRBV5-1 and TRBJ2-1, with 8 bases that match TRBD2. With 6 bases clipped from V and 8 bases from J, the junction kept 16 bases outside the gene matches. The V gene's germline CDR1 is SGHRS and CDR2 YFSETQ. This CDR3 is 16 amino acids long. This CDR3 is CASMPSLAGFVDEQFF. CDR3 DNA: TGCGCCAGCATGCCAAGTTTAGCGGGATTTGTCGATGAGCAGTTCTTC.

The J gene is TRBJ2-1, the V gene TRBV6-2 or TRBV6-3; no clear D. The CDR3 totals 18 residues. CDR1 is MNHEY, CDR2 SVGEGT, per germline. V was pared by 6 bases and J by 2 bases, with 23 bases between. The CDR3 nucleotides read TGTGCCAGCAGGCAGTCTGGGCTCCTCCCCTACACCTACAATGAGCAGTTCTTC. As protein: CASRQSGLLPYTYNEQFF.

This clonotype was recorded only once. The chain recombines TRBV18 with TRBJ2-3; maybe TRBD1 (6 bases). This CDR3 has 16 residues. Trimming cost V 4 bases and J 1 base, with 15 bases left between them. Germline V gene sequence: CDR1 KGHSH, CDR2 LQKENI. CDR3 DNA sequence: TGTGCCAGCTCACGTATACGGGACATTGGCACAGATACGCAGTATTTT. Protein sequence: CASSRIRDIGTDTQYF.

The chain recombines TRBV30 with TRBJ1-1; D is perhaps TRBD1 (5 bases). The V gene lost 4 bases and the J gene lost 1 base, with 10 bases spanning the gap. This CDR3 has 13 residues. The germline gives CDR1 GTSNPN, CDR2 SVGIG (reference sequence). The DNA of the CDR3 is TGTGCCTGGAATGGACACGGGAACACTGAAGCTTTCTTT. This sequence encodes CAWNGHGNTEAFF.

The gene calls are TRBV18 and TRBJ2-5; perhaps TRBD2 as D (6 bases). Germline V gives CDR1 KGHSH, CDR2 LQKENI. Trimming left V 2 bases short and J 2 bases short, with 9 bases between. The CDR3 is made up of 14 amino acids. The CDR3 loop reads CASSPAGRQETQYF. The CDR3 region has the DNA TGTGCCAGCTCACCAGCGGGGCGGCAAGAGACCCAGTACTTC.